This T cell receptor beta chain emerged from a study of Graves' ophthalmopathy and Graves' hyperthyroidism. This clonotype was seen repeatedly, ten times or more. V was trimmed by 10 bases and J by 1 base, leaving 13 bases between them. This CDR3 spans 13 amino acids. Germline V lookup: CDR1 MNHEY, CDR2 SVGAGI. The TCR beta CDR3 regions underwent amplification from RNA transcripts. Following a first-round RT-PCR that used HTBI primers, a second-round multiplex PCR was carried out. TCRdb re-derived calls from the multiplex PCR reads in MiXCR, one entry per CDR3 protein. Found here are roughly 170,000 distinct CDR3 sequences, around 39% of them singletons; the top ten hold 8% to 9.5%.

Material for sequencing was peripheral blood. The chain couples TRBV6-5 to TRBJ1-2; D is unclear. The source is a man aged 30-40 years with Graves' ophthalmopathy. The CDR3 nucleotides are TGTGCCACCCTCGGACGGAATAACTATGGCTACACCTTC. This sequence encodes CATLGRNNYGYTF.